A selection of T cell receptor beta chains follows, all from one sample in a study of cytomegalovirus exposure and HLA in healthy donors. Generated by immunoSEQ multiplex PCR, the TCRdb table keeps only in-frame clones and is missing some. The repertoire holds around 150,000 clones, with around 67% as singletons. Sequencing was done on a sample of PBMCs. Receptors originate from a young woman in good health and CMV-seropositive. Each CDR3 is given with its conserved first and last residue. D genes are given only for firm matches. Some rows have no size entry. The others give once, few or many, or a class for an expanded clone.

V gene	J gene	clone size	D gene	CDR3 DNA	CDR3 protein
TRBV6-5	TRBJ2-7	.	.	TGTGCCAGCAGTTACTCGAGAGTTCCTTCCTACGAGCAGTACTTC	CASSYSRVPSYEQYF
TRBV6-6	TRBJ1-1	.	.	TGTGCCAGTCTTACTGGGGCAAACACTGAAGCTTTCTTT	CASLTGANTEAFF
TRBV4-3	TRBJ2-2	.	TRBD2	TGCGCCAGCAGCCAAGAGCGTGGAGCTAGCGGGGGCGCGAACACCGGGGAGCTGTTTTTT	CASSQERGASGGANTGELFF
TRBV7-9	TRBJ2-2	few	TRBD2	TGTGCCAGCAGCTTAGCGTTTCAGCGGGGGCCCTACACCGGGGAGCTGTTTTTT	CASSLAFQRGPYTGELFF
TRBV15	TRBJ1-2	few	.	TGTGCCACCAGCAGAGATTTGGGGGTTGCGGGACTCGGCTACACCTTC	CATSRDLGVAGLGYTF
TRBV19	TRBJ1-2	few	.	TGTGCCAGTAGTGACTACCATATCTACACCTTC	CASSDYHIYTF
TRBV5-1	TRBJ2-3	.	.	TGCGCCAGCAGCTTGATAGCAGGGAGCACAGATACGCAGTATTTT	CASSLIAGSTDTQYF
TRBV28	TRBJ2-2	.	TRBD2	TGTGCCAGCAGTCATGTTACCCCTAGCGGGATCGCGAACACCGGGGAGCTGTTTTTT	CASSHVTPSGIANTGELFF
TRBV14	TRBJ1-5	.	.	TGTGCCAGCAGCCAAGAACGGGGTCAGCCCCAGCATTTT	CASSQERGQPQHF
TRBV4-1	TRBJ2-2	few	TRBD1	TGCGCCAGCAGCCAAAGGACAGGGCTTTTGGGGGAGCTGTTTTTT	CASSQRTGLLGELFF
TRBV28	TRBJ2-3	.	.	TGTGCCAGCAGTAGATACAATCCAGATACGCAGTATTTT	CASSRYNPDTQYF
TRBV11-2	TRBJ2-1	.	.	TGTGCCAGCAGCTTCGGGGGAGAGCAGTTCTTC	CASSFGGEQFF
TRBV4-1	TRBJ2-7	.	TRBD1	TGCGCCAGCGGTATCGACAGGGGGATCAGCGAGCAGTACTTC	CASGIDRGISEQYF
TRBV7-9	TRBJ1-1	few	.	TGTGCCAGCAGATTTACCGGGTGGACTGAAGCTTTCTTT	CASRFTGWTEAFF
TRBV13	TRBJ1-2	.	.	TGTGCCAGCAGCCAGACAGGACTCTATGGCTACACCTTC	CASSQTGLYGYTF
TRBV13	TRBJ2-1	.	.	TGTGCCAGCAGCTTAGGCGAACCCAGCTCCTACAATGAGCAGTTCTTC	CASSLGEPSSYNEQFF
TRBV6-5	TRBJ2-1	.	TRBD1	TGTGCCAGCAGTTACTCTCGGACAGGATACAATGAGCAGTTCTTC	CASSYSRTGYNEQFF
TRBV6-5	TRBJ1-4	once	.	TGTGCCAGCAGTTACTCGTACGGGGAAAAACTGTTTTTT	CASSYSYGEKLFF
TRBV11-3	TRBJ2-1	few	TRBD2	TGTGCCAGCAGCCGGGGGGCGGGAGGGCCCTCGAGTGAGCAGTTCTTC	CASSRGAGGPSSEQFF
TRBV2	TRBJ1-1	.	.	TGTGCCAGCAGTGTGTGGCAGGGAATGAACACTGAAGCTTTCTTT	CASSVWQGMNTEAFF
TRBV7-9	TRBJ2-2	few	.	TGTGCCAGCAGCTTAGGACAGAACACCGGGGAGCTGTTTTTT	CASSLGQNTGELFF
TRBV7-3	TRBJ2-1	.	TRBD2	TGTGCCAGCAGCCGCCTAGCGGGAGGGCACAATGAGCAGTTCTTC	CASSRLAGGHNEQFF
TRBV6-5	TRBJ1-4	.	.	TGTGCCAGCAGTTACTCGAGGATAACTAATGAAAAACTGTTTTTT	CASSYSRITNEKLFF
TRBV30	TRBJ2-7	once	.	TGTGCCTGGAGTGTTCGCGGACAGTTTTTAGGGTACGAGCAGTACTTC	CAWSVRGQFLGYEQYF
TRBV29-1	TRBJ1-2	.	TRBD1	TGCAGCGTTGAATTGCCAGGGGGCTTGGGCTACACCTTC	CSVELPGGLGYTF
TRBV9	TRBJ1-1	.	TRBD1	TGTGCCAGCAGCCCCACCCCACAGGGGGGACCTGAAGCTTTCTTT	CASSPTPQGGPEAFF
TRBV27	TRBJ1-1	.	TRBD1	TGTGCCAGCAGTCAGACAGGGGACACTGAAGCTTTCTTT	CASSQTGDTEAFF
TRBV6-5	TRBJ2-2	few	.	TGTGCCAGCAGTTACAACAGGGCCGGGGAGCTGTTTTTT	CASSYNRAGELFF
TRBV5-5	TRBJ1-2	.	.	TGTGCCAGCAGCTTCGAAGGGACTTTTGGGGGTGGCTACACCTTC	CASSFEGTFGGGYTF
TRBV7-8	TRBJ2-1	.	.	TGTGCCAGCAGCTTAGTCGGGGTAGCATGGAATGAGCAGTTCTTC	CASSLVGVAWNEQFF
TRBV9	TRBJ2-2	.	.	TGTGCCAGCAGCGTCGCAGGGCTTATCACCGGGGAGCTGTTTTTT	CASSVAGLITGELFF
TRBV28	TRBJ2-1	once	.	TGTGCCAGCAGTTTCCCTATGGGGGAGGACTACAATGAGCAGTTCTTC	CASSFPMGEDYNEQFF
TRBV27	TRBJ1-6	.	.	TGTGCCAGCAGTTTATCGAGGCTGCCCCATATTTTCGCACCCCTCCACTTT	CASSLSRLPHIFAPLHF
TRBV10-3	TRBJ2-1	.	TRBD2	TGTGCCATCGGCGGGACTAGCGGCGGAAATGAGCAGTTCTTC	CAIGGTSGGNEQFF
TRBV9	TRBJ2-7	.	TRBD1	TGTGCCAGCAGCCCTGGGACAGGATACGAGCAGTACTTC	CASSPGTGYEQYF
TRBV15	TRBJ2-1	few	TRBD1	TGTGCCACCAGCAGCGGACAGGGGGAGTATGAGCAGTTCTTC	CATSSGQGEYEQFF
TRBV4-2	TRBJ1-3	.	.	TGTGCCAGCAGCCCGAGGTATGGTGTACTCTCTGGAAACACCATATATTTT	CASSPRYGVLSGNTIYF
TRBV7-9	TRBJ1-1	.	TRBD1	TGTGCCAGCAGCTTTCCGGGACAGGGTGAAGCTTTCTTT	CASSFPGQGEAFF
TRBV7-9	TRBJ1-5	.	.	TGTGCCAGCACCCTGACAGGAAGTCAGCCCCAGCATTTT	CASTLTGSQPQHF